What follows are 23 T cell receptor beta chains derived from one specimen sequenced in a study of T cell repertoires in cytomegalovirus infection. TCRdb redid the calling of the reads with MiXCR, one entry per CDR3 protein. Of about 490,000 distinct CDR3 sequences in the sample, about 11% were seen once. Sequencing was done on a sample of PBMCs. The origin of the receptors is a human donor in good health (CMV status not recorded). Some clones in this sample may be carry-over from other donors' samples.

This clonotype was counted ten times or more. The gene calls are TRBV12-3 or TRBV12-4 and TRBJ1-2; D perhaps matches TRBD1 (5 bases). There are 11 residues in the CDR3. V lost 1 base and J lost 8, with 5 bases in between. The CDR3 region is CASSLGDGYTF. The CDR3 DNA reads TGTGCCAGCAGTTTAGGGGACGGCTACACCTTC.

This clonotype was recorded at least ten times. This sequence joins TRBV7-9 and TRBJ2-7; D unresolved. The CDR3 consists of 16 residues. V lost 6 bases to trimming and J lost 0 bases, with 18 bases between them. The germline gives CDR1 SEHNR, CDR2 FQNEAQ (reference sequence). The CDR3 is CASSYLLAPSSYEQYF. CDR3 bases: TGTGCCAGCAGTTACCTTTTGGCTCCGAGCTCCTACGAGCAGTACTTC. The full variable domain, its missing parts supplied by reference TRBV7-9 and TRBJ2-7, is DTGVSQNPRHKITKRGQNVTFRCDPISEHNRLYWYRQTLGQGPEFLTYFQNEAQLEKSRLLSDRFSAERPKGSFSTLEIQRTEQGDSAMYLCASSYLLAPSSYEQYFGPGTRLTVT.

This clonotype was found many times. The V call is TRBV7-3, the J call TRBJ2-2, with 10 bases that match TRBD1. Germline CDR1 is SGHTA and CDR2 is FQGTGA. With 4 bases clipped from V and 4 bases from J, the junction kept 3 bases outside the gene matches. The CDR3 spans 15 residues. CDR3 sequence (DNA): TGTGCCAGCAGCTCAGGGACAGGGGCCACCGGGGAGCTGTTTTTT. This gives the protein CASSSGTGATGELFF.

This clonotype was found many times. This chain uses TRBV7-6 with TRBJ1-2, with 7 bases fitting TRBD1. With V trimmed by 0 bases and J by 6 bases, 4 bases remained unmatched. This CDR3 is 14 amino acids long. Germline CDR1 and CDR2: SGHVS and FNYEAQ. The CDR3 loop reads CASSLAEGADGYTF. CDR3 nucleotides: TGTGCCAGCAGCTTAGCGGAGGGGGCCGATGGCTACACCTTC.

There are a few counts of this clonotype. The chain employs TRBV13 and TRBJ2-7, with D perhaps matching TRBD2 (7 bases). The CDR3 runs to 12 residues. V was shortened by 8 bases and J by 3 bases, with 11 bases between the two germline ends. Germline CDR1 PRHDT, CDR2 FYEKMQ (reference sequence). In nucleotides, the CDR3 is TGTGCCAGCGGGGAGGGGGTCTACGAGCAGTACTTC. Protein sequence: CASGEGVYEQYF.

This clonotype has ten or more counts. The chain carries TRBV5-5 and TRBJ2-1; 11 bases are shared with TRBD2. The germline gives CDR1 SGHKS, CDR2 YYEKEE (reference sequence). V dropped 3 bases and J dropped 0; count of bases not matched to a gene: 11. The CDR3 consists of 19 residues. As DNA, the CDR3 is TGTGCCAGCAGCTCCATGGTAGCGGGAGGGTTGAGCTCCTACAATGAGCAGTTCTTC. Protein: CASSSMVAGGLSSYNEQFF.

This clonotype was recorded many times. The chain links TRBV11-3 to TRBJ2-2; the match to TRBD2 covers 8 bases. The CDR3 is made up of 15 amino acids. Germline V gives CDR1 SGHNT, CDR2 YENEEA. Trimming cost V 4 bases and J 4 bases; bases outside gene matches: 5. The CDR3 reads CASSSRAGVTGELFF. CDR3 DNA: TGTGCCAGCAGCTCGCGAGCGGGGGTCACCGGGGAGCTGTTTTTT.

This clonotype has ten or more counts. The V and J genes are TRBV7-9 and TRBJ2-5, with 11 bases aligning to TRBD2. CDR3 length: 16 amino acids. V was clipped by 3 bases and J by 1 base; unmatched bases: 4. Germline loops: CDR1 SEHNR, CDR2 FQNEAQ (reference sequence). CDR3 nucleotides: TGTGCCAGCAGCTTCTCCGGGACTAGCGGCCAAGAGACCCAGTACTTC. Translated, it gives CASSFSGTSGQETQYF.

This clonotype has a count of ten or more. The genes are TRBV5-6 and TRBJ1-3; no clear D gene. Per germline, CDR1 SGHDT and CDR2 YYEEEE. The length of the CDR3 is 14 residues. V lost 2 bases, J lost 0 bases, and 6 bases lay in between. CDR3 sequence (DNA): TGTGCCAGCAGCTTTCGCTACTCTGGAAACACCATATATTTT. Amino acids: CASSFRYSGNTIYF.

The chain uses TRBV12-3 or TRBV12-4 and TRBJ2-6; no clear D gene. The CDR3 extends over 13 amino acids. V lost 7 bases, J lost 3 bases, and 7 bases lay in between. CDR3 coding DNA: TGTGCCAGCACCCGATTTGGGGCCAACGTCCTGACTTTC. Protein sequence: CASTRFGANVLTF.

This clonotype came up many times. The V call is TRBV5-6, the J call TRBJ2-1; maybe TRBD1 (5 bases). Per germline, CDR1 SGHDT and CDR2 YYEEEE. Between the trimmed V and J ends, which lost 4 bases and 3 bases, there was a span of 14 bases. This CDR3 is built from 15 residues. The CDR3 DNA reads TGTGCCAGCAGCCCCTACGTAGGGGTCTACAATGAGCAGTTCTTC. Its protein product is CASSPYVGVYNEQFF.

This clonotype was detected many times. This chain joins TRBV6-5 and TRBJ2-3; 8 nucleotides align to TRBD1. Germline V gives CDR1 MNHEY, CDR2 SVGAGI. CDR3 length: 14 residues. Trimming took 8 bases from V and 3 from J; bases not matched to a gene: 7. In nucleotides, the CDR3 is TGTGCCAGCCGAGACAGGGGTCGGACAGATACGCAGTATTTT. This encodes CASRDRGRTDTQYF.

This clonotype was observed a few times. This chain links TRBV2 with TRBJ1-1; possible D gene TRBD1, 6 bases. V lost 1 base to trimming and J lost 10 bases, with 10 bases between them. CDR1 is SNHLY and CDR2 is FYNNEI in the germline V gene. The CDR3 runs to 12 residues. In DNA, the CDR3 is TGTGCCAGCAGTGAAGGAGGCAGGGGAGCTTTCTTT. Translated, it gives CASSEGGRGAFF.

This clonotype has at least ten counts. The chain combines TRBV4-2 with TRBJ2-2, with TRBD1 matching 9 bases. This CDR3 is 19 amino acids long. V lost 4 bases, J lost 10 bases, and 22 bases stayed unmatched. CDR1 and CDR2 (germline): LGHNA, YNFKEQ. CDR3 DNA: TGTGCCAGCAGCCCCGCGCATACTTACCGGGACAGGGTTGCAGAGGAGCTGTTTTTT. It translates to CASSPAHTYRDRVAEELFF.

This clonotype was observed at least ten times. The V and J genes are TRBV9 and TRBJ2-1; TRBD2 aligns across 7 bases. This CDR3 spans 14 amino acids. Trimming took 4 bases from V and 5 from J; bases not matched to a gene: 6. Germline CDR1 SGDLS, CDR2 YYNGEE. The chain's CDR3 is CASSPRGTNNEQFF. The CDR3, as DNA: TGTGCCAGCAGCCCCCGAGGGACTAACAATGAGCAGTTCTTC. The full variable domain, its missing parts supplied by reference TRBV9 and TRBJ2-1, is DSGVTQTPKHLITATGQRVTLRCSPRSGDLSVYWYQQSLDQGLQFLIQYYNGEERAKGNILERFSAQQFPDLHSELNLSSLELGDSALYFCASSPRGTNNEQFFGPGTRLTVL.

The table lists this clonotype with many counts. The chain links TRBV28 to TRBJ2-4; 11 positions agree with TRBD2. CDR3 size: 18 residues. Trimming at V came to 6 bases and at J to 1 base, leaving 11 bases not matched to a gene. From germline, CDR1 is MDHEN and CDR2 SYDVKM. DNA of the CDR3: TGTGCCAGCAGCCAAACGGTAGCGGGAGGGCCGGCCAAAAACATTCAGTACTTC. Its protein is CASSQTVAGGPAKNIQYF.

The chain carries TRBV29-1 and TRBJ2-4, with D maybe TRBD2 (5 bases). Trimming removed 7 bases at V and 5 bases at J, with 9 bases between. Germline CDR1 and CDR2: SQVTM and ANQGSEA. This CDR3 is 11 amino acids long. CDR3 residues: CSAEGENIQYF. The CDR3 nucleotides are TGCAGCGCAGAGGGAGAAAACATTCAGTACTTC.

This clonotype has at least ten counts. The CDR3 reads CASGFFRDRGSYEQYF. The CDR3 coding sequence is TGTGCTAGTGGTTTCTTCCGGGACAGGGGTTCTTACGAGCAGTACTTC. The J gene is TRBJ2-7, the V gene TRBV12-5; 10 nucleotides align to TRBD1. Germline CDR1 reads LGHNT; CDR2 reads FRNRAP. V was clipped by 3 bases and J by 4 bases; unmatched bases: 9. CDR3 length equals 16 residues. The full variable domain, its missing parts supplied by reference TRBV12-5 and TRBJ2-7, is DARVTQTPRHKVTEMGQEVTMRCQPILGHNTVFWYRQTMMQGLELLAYFRNRAPLDDSGMPKDRFSAEMPDATLATLKIQPSEPRDSAVYFCASGFFRDRGSYEQYFGPGTRLTVT.

At least ten counts were recorded for this clonotype. The chain recombines TRBV12-3 or TRBV12-4 with TRBJ2-1; no definite D call. The V gene lost 6 bases and the J gene lost 5 bases, with 14 bases spanning the gap. This CDR3 has 14 residues. CDR3 sequence: CASRPRRINNEQFF. DNA for the CDR3: TGTGCCAGCAGACCCCGCCGTATTAACAATGAGCAGTTCTTC.

This clonotype came up many times. The rearrangement joins TRBV11-2 to TRBJ2-2; D remains unclear. From germline, CDR1 is SGHAT and CDR2 FQNNGV. V was trimmed by 5 bases and J by 4 bases, leaving 8 bases between them. This CDR3 is 13 amino acids long. The CDR3 DNA reads as TGTGCCAGCAGCCAAGGGTTCACCGGGGAGCTGTTTTTT. Translation: CASSQGFTGELFF. Complete variable domain (other parts from reference TRBV11-2 and TRBJ2-2): EAGVAQSPRYKIIEKRQSVAFWCNPISGHATLYWYQQILGQGPKLLIQFQNNGVVDDSQLPKDRFSAERLKGVDSTLKIQPAKLEDSAVYLCASSQGFTGELFFGEGSRLTVL.

This clonotype was observed at least ten times. J is TRBJ2-5 and V is TRBV7-2; the match to TRBD1 covers 7 bases. V lost 4 bases, J lost 2 bases, and 7 bases stayed unmatched. CDR1 is SGHTA and CDR2 is FQGNSA in the germline V gene. The CDR3 has 15 residues. The CDR3 DNA follows: TGTGCCAGCAGCTCCCTCGGGACAGCTCAAGAGACCCAGTACTTC. This encodes CASSSLGTAQETQYF.

This clonotype was observed at least ten times. The rearrangement links TRBV7-9 to TRBJ2-1, with TRBD1 matching 10 bases. The CDR3 contains 17 residues. CDR1 and CDR2 from the germline V gene are SEHNR and FQNEAQ (reference sequence). After removal of 1 base from V and 4 bases from J, the junction contained 7 bases not matched to a gene. The CDR3 nucleotides read TGTGCCAGCAGCTTAGAAAGAAGACAGGGGGCTTACAATGAGCAGTTCTTC. This translates into CASSLERRQGAYNEQFF. The whole variable domain, remainder taken from reference TRBV7-9 and TRBJ2-1, is DTGVSQNPRHKITKRGQNVTFRCDPISEHNRLYWYRQTLGQGPEFLTYFQNEAQLEKSRLLSDRFSAERPKGSFSTLEIQRTEQGDSAMYLCASSLERRQGAYNEQFFGPGTRLTVL.

In this sample, this clonotype turned up many times. This sequence joins TRBV19 and TRBJ2-5; D remains ambiguous. V lost 5 bases and J 4 bases, leaving 14 bases between the germline ends. The CDR3 extends over 14 amino acids. Germline loops: CDR1 LNHDA, CDR2 SQIVND (reference sequence). CDR3 amino acids: CASSWQTQGETQYF. For the CDR3, the DNA is TGTGCCAGTAGTTGGCAGACCCAAGGAGAGACCCAGTACTTC.